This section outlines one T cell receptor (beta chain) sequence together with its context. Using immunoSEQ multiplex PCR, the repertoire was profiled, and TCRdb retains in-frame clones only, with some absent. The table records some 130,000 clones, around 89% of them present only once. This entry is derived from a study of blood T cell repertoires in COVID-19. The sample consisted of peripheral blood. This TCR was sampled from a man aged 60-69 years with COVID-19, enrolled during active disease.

The CDR3, as DNA: TGTGCCAGTAGTTCCTATTGGAGAGCAGGAAACACCATATATTTT. Translating it yields CASSSYWRAGNTIYF. The chain recombines TRBV19 with TRBJ1-3; D ambiguous. This CDR3 region has 15 residues. The ends were cut back, 5 bases at V and 4 bases at J, with 15 bases in the middle. Germline CDR1 and CDR2: LNHDA and SQIVND (reference sequence).